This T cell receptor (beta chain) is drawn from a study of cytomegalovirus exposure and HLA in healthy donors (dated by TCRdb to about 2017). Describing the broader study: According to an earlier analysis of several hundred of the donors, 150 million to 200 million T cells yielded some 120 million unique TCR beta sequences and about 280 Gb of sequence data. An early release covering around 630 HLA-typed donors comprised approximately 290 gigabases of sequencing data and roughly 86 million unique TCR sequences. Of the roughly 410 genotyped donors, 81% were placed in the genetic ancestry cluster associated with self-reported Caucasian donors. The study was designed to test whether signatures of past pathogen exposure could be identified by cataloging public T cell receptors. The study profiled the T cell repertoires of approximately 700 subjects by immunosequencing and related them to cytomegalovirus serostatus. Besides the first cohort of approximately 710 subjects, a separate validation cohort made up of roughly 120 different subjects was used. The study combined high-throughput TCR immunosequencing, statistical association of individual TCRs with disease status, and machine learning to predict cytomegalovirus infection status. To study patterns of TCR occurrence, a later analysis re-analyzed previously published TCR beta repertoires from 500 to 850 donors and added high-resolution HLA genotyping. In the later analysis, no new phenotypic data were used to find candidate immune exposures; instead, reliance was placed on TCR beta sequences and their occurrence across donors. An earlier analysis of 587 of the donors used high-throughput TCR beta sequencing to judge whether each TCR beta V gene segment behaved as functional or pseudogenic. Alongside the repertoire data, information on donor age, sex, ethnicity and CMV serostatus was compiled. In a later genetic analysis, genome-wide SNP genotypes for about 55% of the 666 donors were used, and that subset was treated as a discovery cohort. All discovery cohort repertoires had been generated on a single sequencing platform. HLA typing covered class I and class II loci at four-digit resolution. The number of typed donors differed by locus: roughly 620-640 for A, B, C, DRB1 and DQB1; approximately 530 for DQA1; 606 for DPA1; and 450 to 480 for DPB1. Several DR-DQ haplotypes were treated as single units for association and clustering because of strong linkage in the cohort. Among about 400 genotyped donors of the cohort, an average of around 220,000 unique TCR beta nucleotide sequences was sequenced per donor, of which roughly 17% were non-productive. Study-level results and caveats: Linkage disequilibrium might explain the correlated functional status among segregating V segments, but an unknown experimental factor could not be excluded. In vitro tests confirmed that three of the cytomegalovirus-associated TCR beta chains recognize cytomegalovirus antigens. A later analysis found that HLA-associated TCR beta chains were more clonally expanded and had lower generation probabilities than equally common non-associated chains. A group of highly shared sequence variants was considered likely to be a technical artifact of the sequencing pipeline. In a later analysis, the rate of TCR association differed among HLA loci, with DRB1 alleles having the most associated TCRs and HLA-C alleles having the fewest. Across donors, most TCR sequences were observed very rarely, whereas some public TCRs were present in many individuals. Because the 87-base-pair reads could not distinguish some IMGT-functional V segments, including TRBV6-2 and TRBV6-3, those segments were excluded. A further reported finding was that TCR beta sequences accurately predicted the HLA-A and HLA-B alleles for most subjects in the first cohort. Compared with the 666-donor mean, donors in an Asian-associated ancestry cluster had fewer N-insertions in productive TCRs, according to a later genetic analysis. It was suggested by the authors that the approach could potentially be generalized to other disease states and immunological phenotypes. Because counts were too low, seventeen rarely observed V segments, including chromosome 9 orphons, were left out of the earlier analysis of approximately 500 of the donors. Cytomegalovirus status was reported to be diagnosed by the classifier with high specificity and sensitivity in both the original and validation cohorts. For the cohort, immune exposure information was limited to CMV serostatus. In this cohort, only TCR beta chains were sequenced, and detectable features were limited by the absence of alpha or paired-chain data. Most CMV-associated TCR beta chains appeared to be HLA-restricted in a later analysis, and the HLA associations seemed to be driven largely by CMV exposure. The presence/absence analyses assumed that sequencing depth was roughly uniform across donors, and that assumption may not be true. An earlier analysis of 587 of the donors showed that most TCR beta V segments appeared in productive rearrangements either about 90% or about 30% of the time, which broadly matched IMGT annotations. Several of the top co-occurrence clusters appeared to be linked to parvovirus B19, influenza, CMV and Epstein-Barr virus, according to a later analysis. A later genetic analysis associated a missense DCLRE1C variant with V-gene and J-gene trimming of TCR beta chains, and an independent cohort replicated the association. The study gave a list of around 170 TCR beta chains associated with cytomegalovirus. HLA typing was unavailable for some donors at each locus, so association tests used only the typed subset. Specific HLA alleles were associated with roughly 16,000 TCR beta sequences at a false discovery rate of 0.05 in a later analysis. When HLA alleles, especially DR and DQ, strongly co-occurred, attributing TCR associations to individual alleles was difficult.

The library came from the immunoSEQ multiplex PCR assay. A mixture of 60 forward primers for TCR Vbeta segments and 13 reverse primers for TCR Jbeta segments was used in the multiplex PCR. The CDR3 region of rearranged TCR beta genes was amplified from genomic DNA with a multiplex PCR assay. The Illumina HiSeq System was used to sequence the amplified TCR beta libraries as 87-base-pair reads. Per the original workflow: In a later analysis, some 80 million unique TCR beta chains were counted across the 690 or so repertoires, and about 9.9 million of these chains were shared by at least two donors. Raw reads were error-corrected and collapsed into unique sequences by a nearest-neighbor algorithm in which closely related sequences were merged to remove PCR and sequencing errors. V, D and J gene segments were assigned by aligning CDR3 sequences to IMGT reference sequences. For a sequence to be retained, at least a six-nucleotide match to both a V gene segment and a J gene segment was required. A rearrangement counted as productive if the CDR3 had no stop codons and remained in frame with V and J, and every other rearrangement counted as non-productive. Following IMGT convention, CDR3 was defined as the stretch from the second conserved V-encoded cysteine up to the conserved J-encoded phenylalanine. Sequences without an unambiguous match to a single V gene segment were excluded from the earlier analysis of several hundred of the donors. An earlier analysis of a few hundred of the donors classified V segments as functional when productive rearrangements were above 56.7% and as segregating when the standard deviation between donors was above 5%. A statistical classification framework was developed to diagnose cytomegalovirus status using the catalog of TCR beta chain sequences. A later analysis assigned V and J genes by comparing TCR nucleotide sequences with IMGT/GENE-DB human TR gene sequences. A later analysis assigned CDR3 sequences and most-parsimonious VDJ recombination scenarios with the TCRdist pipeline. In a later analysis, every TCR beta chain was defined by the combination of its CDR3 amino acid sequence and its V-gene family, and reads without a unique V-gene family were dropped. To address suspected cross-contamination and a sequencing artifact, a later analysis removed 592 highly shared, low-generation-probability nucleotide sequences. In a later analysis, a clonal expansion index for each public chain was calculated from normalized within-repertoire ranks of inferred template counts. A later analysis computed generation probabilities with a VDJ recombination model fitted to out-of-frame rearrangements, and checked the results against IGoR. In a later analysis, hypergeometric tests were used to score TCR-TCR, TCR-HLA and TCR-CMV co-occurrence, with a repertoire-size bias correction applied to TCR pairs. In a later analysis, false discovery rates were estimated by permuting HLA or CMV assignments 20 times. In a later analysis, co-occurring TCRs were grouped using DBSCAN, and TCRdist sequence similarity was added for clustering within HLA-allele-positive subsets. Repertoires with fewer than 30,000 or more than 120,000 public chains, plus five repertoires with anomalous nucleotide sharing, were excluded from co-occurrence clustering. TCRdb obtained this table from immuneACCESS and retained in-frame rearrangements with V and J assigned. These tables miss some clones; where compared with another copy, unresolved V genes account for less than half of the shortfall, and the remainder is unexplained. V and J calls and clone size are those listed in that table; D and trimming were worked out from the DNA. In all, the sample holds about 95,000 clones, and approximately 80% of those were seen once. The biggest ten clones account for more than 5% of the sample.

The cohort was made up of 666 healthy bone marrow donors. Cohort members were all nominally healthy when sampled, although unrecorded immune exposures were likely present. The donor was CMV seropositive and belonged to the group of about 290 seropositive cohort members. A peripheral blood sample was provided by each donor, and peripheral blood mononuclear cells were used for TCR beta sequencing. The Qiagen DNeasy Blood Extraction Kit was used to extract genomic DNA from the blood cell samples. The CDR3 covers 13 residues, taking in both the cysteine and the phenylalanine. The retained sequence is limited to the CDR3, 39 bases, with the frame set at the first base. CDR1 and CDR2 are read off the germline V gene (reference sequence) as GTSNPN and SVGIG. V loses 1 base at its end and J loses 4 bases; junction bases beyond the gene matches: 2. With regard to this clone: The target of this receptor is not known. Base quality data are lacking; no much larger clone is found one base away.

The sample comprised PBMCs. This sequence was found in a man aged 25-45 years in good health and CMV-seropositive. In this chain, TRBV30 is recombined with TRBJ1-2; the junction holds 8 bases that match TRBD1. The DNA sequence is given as TGTGCCTGGAGTGGGACAGGGCCCTATGGCTACACCTTC. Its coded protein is CAWSGTGPYGYTF.